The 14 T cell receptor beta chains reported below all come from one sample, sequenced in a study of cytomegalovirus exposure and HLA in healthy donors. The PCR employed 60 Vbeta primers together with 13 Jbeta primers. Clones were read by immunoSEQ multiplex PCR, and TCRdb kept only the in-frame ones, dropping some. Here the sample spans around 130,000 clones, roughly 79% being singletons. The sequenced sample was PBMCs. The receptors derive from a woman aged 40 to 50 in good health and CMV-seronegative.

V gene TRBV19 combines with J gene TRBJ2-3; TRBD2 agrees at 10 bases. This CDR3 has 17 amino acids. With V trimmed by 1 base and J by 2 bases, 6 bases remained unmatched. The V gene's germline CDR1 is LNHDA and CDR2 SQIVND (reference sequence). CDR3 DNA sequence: TGTGCCAGTAGTATAGGACGGACTAGCGGCACCACAGATACGCAGTATTTT. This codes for CASSIGRTSGTTDTQYF. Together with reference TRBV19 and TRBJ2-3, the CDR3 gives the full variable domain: DGGITQSPKYLFRKEGQNVTLSCEQNLNHDAMYWYRQDPGQGLRLIYYSQIVNDFQKGDIAEGYSVSREKKESFPLTVTSAQKNPTAFYLCASSIGRTSGTTDTQYFGPGTRLTVL.

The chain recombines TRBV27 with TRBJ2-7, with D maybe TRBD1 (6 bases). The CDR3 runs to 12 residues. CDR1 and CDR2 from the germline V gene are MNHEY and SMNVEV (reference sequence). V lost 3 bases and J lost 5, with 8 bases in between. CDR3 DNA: TGTGCCAGCAGTTTTCACAGGGACGAGCAGTACTTC. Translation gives CASSFHRDEQYF.

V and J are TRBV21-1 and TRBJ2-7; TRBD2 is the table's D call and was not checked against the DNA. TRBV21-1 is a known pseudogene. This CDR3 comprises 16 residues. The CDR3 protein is CASSSVGTRGPYEQYF. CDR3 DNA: TGTGCCAGCAGCAGCGTCGGGACTAGGGGACCCTACGAGCAGTACTTC.

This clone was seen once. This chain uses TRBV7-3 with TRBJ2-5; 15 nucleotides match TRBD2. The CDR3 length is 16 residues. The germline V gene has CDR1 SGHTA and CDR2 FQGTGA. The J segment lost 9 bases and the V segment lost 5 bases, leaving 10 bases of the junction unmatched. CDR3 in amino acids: CASSPFGLAGGEPQYF. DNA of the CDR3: TGTGCCAGCAGCCCCTTCGGACTAGCGGGAGGGGAGCCCCAGTACTTC.

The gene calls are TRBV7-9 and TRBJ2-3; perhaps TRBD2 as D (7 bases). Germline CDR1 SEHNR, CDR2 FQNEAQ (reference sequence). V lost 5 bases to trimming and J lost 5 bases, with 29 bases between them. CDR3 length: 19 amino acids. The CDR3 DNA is TGTGCCAGCAGCATCCGAACAGGGAGGGTAGCGGGTGTTGGAGATACGCAGTATTTT. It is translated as CASSIRTGRVAGVGDTQYF.

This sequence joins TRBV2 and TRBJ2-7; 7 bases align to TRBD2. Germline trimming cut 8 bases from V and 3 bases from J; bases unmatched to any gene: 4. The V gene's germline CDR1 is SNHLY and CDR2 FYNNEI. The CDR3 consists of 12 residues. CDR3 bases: TGTGCCAGCCGGGACTACCGCTACGAGCAGTACTTC. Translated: CASRDYRYEQYF.

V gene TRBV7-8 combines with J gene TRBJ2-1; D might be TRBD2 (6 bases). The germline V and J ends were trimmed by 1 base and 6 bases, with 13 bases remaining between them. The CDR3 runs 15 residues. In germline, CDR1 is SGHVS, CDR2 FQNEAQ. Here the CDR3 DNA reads TGTGCCAGCAGCTTAGGGGGGGTCGGATCCAATGAGCAGTTCTTC. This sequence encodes CASSLGGVGSNEQFF.

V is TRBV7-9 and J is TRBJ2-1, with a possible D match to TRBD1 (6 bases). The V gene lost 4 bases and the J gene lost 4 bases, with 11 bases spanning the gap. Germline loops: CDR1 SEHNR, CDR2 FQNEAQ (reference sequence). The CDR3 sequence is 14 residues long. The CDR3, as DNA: TGTGCCAGCAGCTCCAGACAGGAGTACAATGAGCAGTTCTTC. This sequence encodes CASSSRQEYNEQFF.

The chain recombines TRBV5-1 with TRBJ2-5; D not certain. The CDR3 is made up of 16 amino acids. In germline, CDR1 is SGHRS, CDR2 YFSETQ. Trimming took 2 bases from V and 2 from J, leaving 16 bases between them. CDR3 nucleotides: TGCGCCAGCAGCTTTGGGTTAAATCGACTGCAAGAGACCCAGTACTTC. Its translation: CASSFGLNRLQETQYF.

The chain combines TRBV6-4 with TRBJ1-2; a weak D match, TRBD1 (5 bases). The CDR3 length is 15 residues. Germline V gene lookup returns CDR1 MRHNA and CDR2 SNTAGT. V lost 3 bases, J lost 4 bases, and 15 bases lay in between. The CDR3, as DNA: TGTGCCAGCAGTGAGCAGGCTGGGACTGGCTATGGCTACACCTTC. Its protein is CASSEQAGTGYGYTF.

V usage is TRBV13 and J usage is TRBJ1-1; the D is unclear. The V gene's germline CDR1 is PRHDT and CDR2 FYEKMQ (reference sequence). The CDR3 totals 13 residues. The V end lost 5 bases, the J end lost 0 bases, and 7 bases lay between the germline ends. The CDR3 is CASSPPVNTEAFF. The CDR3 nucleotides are TGTGCCAGCAGCCCACCGGTGAACACTGAAGCTTTCTTT.

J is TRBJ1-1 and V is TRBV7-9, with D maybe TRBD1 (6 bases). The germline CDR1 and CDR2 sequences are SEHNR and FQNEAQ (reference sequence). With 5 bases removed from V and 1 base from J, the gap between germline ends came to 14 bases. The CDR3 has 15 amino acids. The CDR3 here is CASSGHREGNTEAFF. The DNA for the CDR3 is TGTGCCAGCAGCGGCCACAGGGAGGGGAACACTGAAGCTTTCTTT.

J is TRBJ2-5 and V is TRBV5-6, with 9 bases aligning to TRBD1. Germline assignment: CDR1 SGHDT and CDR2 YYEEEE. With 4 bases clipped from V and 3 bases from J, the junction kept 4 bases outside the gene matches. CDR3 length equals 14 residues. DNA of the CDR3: TGTGCCAGCAGCGAATGGGACAGGGAAGAGACCCAGTACTTC. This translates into CASSEWDREETQYF.

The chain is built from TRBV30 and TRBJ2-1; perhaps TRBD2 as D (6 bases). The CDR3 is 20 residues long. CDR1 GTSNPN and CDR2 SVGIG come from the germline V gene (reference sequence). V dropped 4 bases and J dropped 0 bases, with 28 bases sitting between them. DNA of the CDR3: TGTGCCTGGACCACTAAGGAGGGCAACCTGACCTGGAGCTCCTACAATGAGCAGTTCTTC. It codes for CAWTTKEGNLTWSSYNEQFF.